At least ten counts were recorded for the clone carrying this TCR beta chain. Its antigen is currently unknown. A single record per CDR3 protein comes from TCRdb applying MiXCR to the reads. The sample gives a few hundred thousand distinct CDR3 sequences, approximately 24% of which show up once; 15% to 20% is in the top ten. This entry comes from a study of T cell repertoires in cytomegalovirus infection. At the level of the study: Public TCR beta signature analysis indicated the presence of both CMV infection and matching HLA type. Notes on the study in general: There were HLA-C-restricted CMV-specific TCR beta clonotypes dominating the ex vivo response. Summed frequency of public TCR beta families distinguished CMV carriers with the relevant HLA.

The sequencing sample was made of CD8+ T cells from PBMCs. The source of this sequence is a human donor in good health (CMV status not recorded). Some clones in this sample may be carry-over from other donors' samples.

The CDR3: CASSLEITSSYEQYF. CDR3 in DNA: TGTGCCAGCAGCTTAGAAATCACTAGCTCCTACGAGCAGTACTTC. The J gene is TRBJ2-7, the V gene TRBV7-2; D is possibly TRBD2 (5 bases). Trimming stripped 1 base from V and 0 bases from J, with 10 bases between. This CDR3 spans 15 amino acids. Germline CDR1 SGHTA, CDR2 FQGNSA.